The clone carrying this T cell receptor (beta chain) was counted a single time. It was with random hexamers that roughly 0.5 to 1 ug RNA was reverse transcribed. TCRdb passed the immunoSEQ multiplex PCR reads through MiXCR, listing each CDR3 protein once. The sample has 250,000 to 350,000 distinct CDR3 sequences, about 90% seen once. Trimming cost V 1 base and J 8 bases, with 12 bases left between them. Germline-derived CDR1 and CDR2 are LNHNV and YYDKDF (reference sequence). The CDR3 totals 14 residues. The sample belongs to a study of CD8 T cells in Susac syndrome. Sequenced material: CD4+ T cells from PBMCs. This receptor was obtained from a human donor with multiple sclerosis. The chain carries TRBV15 and TRBJ2-1; D ambiguous. The CDR3 loop reads CATSRALILDEQFF. In DNA form, the CDR3 reads TGTGCCACCAGCAGAGCCCTCATTCTGGATGAGCAGTTCTTC.